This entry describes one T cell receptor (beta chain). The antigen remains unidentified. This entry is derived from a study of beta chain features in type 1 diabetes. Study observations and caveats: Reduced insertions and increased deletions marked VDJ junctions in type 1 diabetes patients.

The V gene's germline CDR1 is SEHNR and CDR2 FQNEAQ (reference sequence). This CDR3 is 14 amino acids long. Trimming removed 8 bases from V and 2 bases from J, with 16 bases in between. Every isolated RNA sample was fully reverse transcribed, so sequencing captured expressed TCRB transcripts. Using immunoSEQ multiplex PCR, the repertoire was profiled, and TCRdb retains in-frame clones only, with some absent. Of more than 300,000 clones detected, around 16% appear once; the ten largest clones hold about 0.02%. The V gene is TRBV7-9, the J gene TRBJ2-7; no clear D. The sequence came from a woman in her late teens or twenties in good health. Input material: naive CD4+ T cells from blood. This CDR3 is CASGFVAGTYEQYF. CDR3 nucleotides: TGTGCCAGCGGGTTTGTCGCAGGCACCTACGAGCAGTACTTC.